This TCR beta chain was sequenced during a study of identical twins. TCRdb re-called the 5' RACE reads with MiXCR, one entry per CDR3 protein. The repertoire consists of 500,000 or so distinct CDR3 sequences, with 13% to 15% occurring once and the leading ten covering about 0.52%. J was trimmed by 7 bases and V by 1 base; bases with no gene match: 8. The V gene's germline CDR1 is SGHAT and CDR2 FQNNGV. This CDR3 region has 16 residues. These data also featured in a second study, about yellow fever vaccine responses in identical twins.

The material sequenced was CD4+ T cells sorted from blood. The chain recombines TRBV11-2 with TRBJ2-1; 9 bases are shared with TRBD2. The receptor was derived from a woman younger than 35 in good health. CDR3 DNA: TGTGCCAGCAGCTTAGTGGCGGGAGGGCCATGGAATGAGCAGTTCTTC. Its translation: CASSLVAGGPWNEQFF.